Listed below are T cell receptor beta chains from one sample, sequenced in a study of shared clonotypes between healthy human individuals. Measured with immunoSEQ multiplex PCR; TCRdb has only the in-frame clones, and not every one. The data contain approximately 1.5 million clones, 95% to 99% of them singletons. The sequenced sample consisted of naive CD4+ T cells sorted from blood. The source is a man aged 25-45 years in good health. The CDR3 runs from the conserved cysteine through the conserved F or W. A D gene is named only where the DNA matches it firmly. Clone size is given for some rows only: seen once, a few or many times, or a class if the clone is expanded.

TRBJ2-7 | . | TRBV19 | . | CASSLIGTRGEYEQYF | TGTGCCAGTAGTCTAATCGGGACCCGGGGCGAGTACGAGCAGTACTTC
TRBJ2-7 | . | TRBV11-2 | TRBD1 | CASSLIRQGANSMGYEQYF | TGTGCCAGCAGCTTAATAAGACAGGGGGCTAATAGTATGGGATACGAGCAGTACTTC
TRBJ2-3 | . | TRBV13 | . | CASSLGTGSTDTQYF | TGTGCCAGCAGCTTAGGGACAGGCAGCACAGATACGCAGTATTTT
TRBJ2-1 | once | TRBV5-8 | . | CASSGDVSSYNEQFF | TGTGCCAGCAGCGGGGACGTGAGCTCCTACAATGAGCAGTTCTTC
TRBJ2-2 | once | TRBV7-9 | . | CAWVVGLGELFF | TGTGCCTGGGTAGTGGGGCTCGGGGAGCTGTTTTTT
TRBJ1-1 | . | TRBV2 | TRBD1 | CASSVQGLGTEAFF | TGTGCCAGCAGTGTACAGGGGCTGGGGACTGAAGCTTTCTTT
TRBJ2-5 | . | TRBV2 | TRBD2 | CASSARLAGAETQYF | TGTGCCAGCAGTGCAAGACTAGCGGGAGCCGAGACCCAGTACTTC
TRBJ2-7 | . | TRBV7-3 | . | CASSLFGGAYEQYF | TGTGCCAGCAGCTTATTTGGGGGCGCCTACGAGCAGTACTTC
TRBJ1-2 | . | TRBV18 | TRBD1 | CASSSDRANYGYTF | TGTGCCAGCTCGTCAGACAGGGCGAACTATGGCTACACCTTC
TRBJ2-7 | . | TRBV5-1 | . | CASSSEIYEQYF | TGCGCCAGCAGCTCGGAGATCTACGAGCAGTACTTC
TRBJ1-3 | . | TRBV9 | . | CASSALGRDSFSTIYF | TGTGCCAGCAGCGCCTTAGGGCGGGACTCCTTTTCTACCATATATTTT
TRBJ2-3 | . | TRBV9 | TRBD1 | CASTYGPQGATDTQYF | TGTGCCAGCACCTATGGCCCGCAGGGGGCCACAGATACGCAGTATTTT
TRBJ1-2 | . | TRBV7-2 | . | CASSSQEEADGYTF | TGTGCCAGCAGCTCCCAGGAGGAAGCGGATGGCTACACCTTC
TRBJ2-1 | . | TRBV10-2 | TRBD2 | CASSESASGSRNEQFF | TGCGCCAGCAGTGAGTCGGCTAGCGGGAGTCGCAATGAGCAGTTCTTC
TRBJ2-1 | few | TRBV2 | TRBD2 | CASRDLADNEQFF | TGTGCCAGCAGGGACCTAGCGGACAATGAGCAGTTCTTC
TRBJ2-3 | . | TRBV9 | TRBD2 | CASSALGGRSTDTQYF | TGTGCCAGCAGTGCGTTGGGCGGGAGATCCACAGATACGCAGTATTTT
TRBJ1-2 | . | TRBV7-2 | . | CASSPSEGYYGYTF | TGTGCCAGCAGCCCTAGCGAGGGCTACTATGGCTACACCTTC
TRBJ2-3 | . | TRBV6-5 | . | CASRVYEEDTQYF | TGTGCCAGCAGAGTTTATGAGGAGGATACGCAGTATTTT
TRBJ2-3 | . | TRBV7-7 | . | CASSSGGPYTDTQYF | TGTGCCAGCAGCTCCGGAGGGCCCTACACAGATACGCAGTATTTT
TRBJ2-5 | . | TRBV29-1 | . | CSVGTAKETQYF | TGCAGCGTTGGTACCGCCAAGGAGACCCAGTACTTC
TRBJ1-1 | . | TRBV29-1 | . | CSVTVGARGTEAFF | TGCAGCGTTACAGTGGGGGCCCGGGGGACTGAAGCTTTCTTT
TRBJ2-7 | . | TRBV9 | TRBD2 | CAGFRRTSGRSYEQYF | TGTGCCGGCTTCCGGAGGACTAGCGGGAGGTCCTACGAGCAGTACTTC